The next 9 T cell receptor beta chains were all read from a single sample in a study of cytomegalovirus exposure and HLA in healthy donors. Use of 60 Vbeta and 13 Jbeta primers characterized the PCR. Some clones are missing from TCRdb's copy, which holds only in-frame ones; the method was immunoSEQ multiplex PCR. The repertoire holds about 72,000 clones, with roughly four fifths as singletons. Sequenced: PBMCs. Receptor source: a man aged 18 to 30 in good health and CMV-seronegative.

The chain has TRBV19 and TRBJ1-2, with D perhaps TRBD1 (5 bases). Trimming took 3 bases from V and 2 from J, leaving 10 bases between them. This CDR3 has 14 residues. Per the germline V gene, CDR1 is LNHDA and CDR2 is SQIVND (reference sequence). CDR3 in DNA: TGTGCCAGTAGTATCTCCCGACAGAACTATGGCTACACCTTC. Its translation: CASSISRQNYGYTF.

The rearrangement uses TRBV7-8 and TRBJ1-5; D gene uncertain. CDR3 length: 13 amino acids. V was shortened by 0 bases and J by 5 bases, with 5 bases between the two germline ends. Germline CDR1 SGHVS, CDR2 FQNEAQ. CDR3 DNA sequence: TGTGCCAGCAGCTTAGCCCGGGATCAGCCCCAGCATTTT. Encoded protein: CASSLARDQPQHF.

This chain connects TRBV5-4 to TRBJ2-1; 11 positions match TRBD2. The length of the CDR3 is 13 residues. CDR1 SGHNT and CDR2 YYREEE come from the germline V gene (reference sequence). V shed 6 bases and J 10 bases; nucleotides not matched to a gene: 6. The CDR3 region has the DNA TGTGCCAGCATCCCGACTAGCGGGGCGGAGCAGTTCTTC. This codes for CASIPTSGAEQFF. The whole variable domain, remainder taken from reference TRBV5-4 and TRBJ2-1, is ETGVTQSPTHLIKTRGQQVTLRCSSQSGHNTVSWYQQALGQGPQFIFQYYREEENGRGNFPPRFSGLQFPNYSSELNVNALELDDSALYLCASIPTSGAEQFFGPGTRLTVL.

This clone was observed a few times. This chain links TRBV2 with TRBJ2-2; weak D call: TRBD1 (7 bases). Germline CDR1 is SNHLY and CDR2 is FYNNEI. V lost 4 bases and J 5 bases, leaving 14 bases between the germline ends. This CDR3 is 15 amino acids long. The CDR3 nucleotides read TGTGCCAGCAGTGGCGGGACAGAAGTAACCGGGGAGCTGTTTTTT. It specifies CASSGGTEVTGELFF.

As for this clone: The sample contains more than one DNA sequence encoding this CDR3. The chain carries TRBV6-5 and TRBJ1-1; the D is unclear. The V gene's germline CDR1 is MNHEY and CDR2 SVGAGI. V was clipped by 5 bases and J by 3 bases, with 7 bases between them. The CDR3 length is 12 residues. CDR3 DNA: TGTGCCAGCAGTCCCGGGTACACTGAAGCTTTCTTT. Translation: CASSPGYTEAFF.

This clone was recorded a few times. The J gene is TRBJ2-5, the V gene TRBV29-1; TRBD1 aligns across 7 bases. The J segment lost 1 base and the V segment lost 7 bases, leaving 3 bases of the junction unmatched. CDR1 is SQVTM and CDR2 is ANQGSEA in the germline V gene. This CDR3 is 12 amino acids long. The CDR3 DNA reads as TGCAGCGGAACAGGGGCCCAAGAGACCCAGTACTTC. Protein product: CSGTGAQETQYF. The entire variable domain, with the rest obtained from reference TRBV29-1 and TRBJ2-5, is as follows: SAVISQKPSRDICQRGTSLTIQCQVDSQVTMMFWYRQQPGQSLTLIATANQGSEATYESGFVIDKFPISRPNLTFSTLTVSNMSPEDSSIYLCSGTGAQETQYFGPGTRLLVL.

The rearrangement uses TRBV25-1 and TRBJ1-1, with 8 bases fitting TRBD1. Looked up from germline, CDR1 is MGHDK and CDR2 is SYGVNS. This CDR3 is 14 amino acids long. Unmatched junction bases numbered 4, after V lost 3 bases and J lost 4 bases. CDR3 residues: CASSDRQGATEAFF. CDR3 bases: TGTGCCAGCAGTGACCGGCAGGGGGCCACTGAAGCTTTCTTT.

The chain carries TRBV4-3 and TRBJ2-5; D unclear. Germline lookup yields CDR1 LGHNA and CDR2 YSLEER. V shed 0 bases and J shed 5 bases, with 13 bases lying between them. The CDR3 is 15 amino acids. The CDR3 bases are TGCGCCAGCAGCCAAGATATAAGCGTTTTTGAGACCCAGTACTTC. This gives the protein CASSQDISVFETQYF.

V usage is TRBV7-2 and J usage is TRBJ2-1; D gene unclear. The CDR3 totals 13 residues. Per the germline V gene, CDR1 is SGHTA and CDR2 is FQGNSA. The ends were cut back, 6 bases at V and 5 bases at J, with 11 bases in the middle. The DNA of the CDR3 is TGTGCCAGCAGGCTCCCTACCCACAATGAGCAGTTCTTC. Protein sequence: CASRLPTHNEQFF.